Presented here are 8 T cell receptor beta chains from one specimen sequenced in a study of shared clonotypes between healthy human individuals. The naive CD8 population came from CD45RO-negative cells selected for CCR7, without terminally differentiated effector memory CD45RA+ cells. Sequencing used immunoSEQ multiplex PCR; TCRdb keeps in-frame clones, though not all of them. The sample includes millions of clones, 85% to 95% of them seen just once. Material: naive CD8+ T cells from PBMCs. The receptors were sampled from a man aged 18-30 years in good health. Some clones in this sample may be carry-over from other donors' samples.

This clone was found once. The V call is TRBV27, the J call TRBJ2-3; no clear D. Germline V gene sequence: CDR1 MNHEY, CDR2 SMNVEV (reference sequence). The CDR3 is 13 amino acids. V lost 4 bases to trimming and J lost 6 bases, with 11 bases between them. CDR3 loop: CASSSPRFDTQYF. CDR3 coding DNA: TGTGCCAGCAGTTCCCCCAGGTTTGATACGCAGTATTTT.

As to this clone: The same CDR3 is also encoded by other DNA sequences in this sample. The chain couples TRBV27 to TRBJ2-1; the match to TRBD2 covers 7 bases. Germline V CDR1 and CDR2: MNHEY, SMNVEV (reference sequence). The CDR3 runs to 15 residues. The V gene end was trimmed by 2 bases and the J gene end by 0 bases; junction bases not matched to a gene: 1. CDR3 coding DNA: TGTGCCAGCAGTTTAGCGGGAGTCTCCTACAATGAGCAGTTCTTC. Translating gives CASSLAGVSYNEQFF.

As for this clone: The identical CDR3 is also encoded by other nucleotide sequences in the sample. The genes are TRBV28 and TRBJ1-1; D gene uncertain. From germline, CDR1 is MDHEN and CDR2 SYDVKM. The CDR3 sequence is 14 residues long. V dropped 6 bases and J dropped 2 bases, with 13 bases sitting between them. The CDR3 region is CASSLGRGNTEAFF. In nucleotides, the CDR3 is TGTGCCAGCAGCCTCGGTCGGGGAAACACTGAAGCTTTCTTT.

The rearrangement uses TRBV28 and TRBJ2-7, with D perhaps TRBD1 (5 bases). The V and J ends lost 4 bases and 3 bases respectively, with 16 bases between them. The germline V gene has CDR1 MDHEN and CDR2 SYDVKM. The CDR3 spans 15 residues. As DNA, the CDR3 is TGTGCCAGCAGTTCCCTTCCGACAGAGCACTACGAGCAGTACTTC. Translated, it gives CASSSLPTEHYEQYF.

The chain is built from TRBV9 and TRBJ2-1; D tentatively reads TRBD1 or TRBD2 (6 bases each). Per germline, CDR1 SGDLS and CDR2 YYNGEE. Trimming took off 3 bases at V and 4 bases at J, with 17 bases between the two ends. The length of the CDR3 is 16 residues. The CDR3 DNA follows: TGTGCCAGCAGCGGTCTGACAGGAGGACTATACAATGAGCAGTTCTTC. Translation: CASSGLTGGLYNEQFF.

The DNA of the CDR3 is TGTGCCAGCAGTTATCAAGGGAGGGCCCAAGAGACCCAGTACTTC. Translation: CASSYQGRAQETQYF. The chain uses TRBV9 and TRBJ2-5; 7 bases are shared with TRBD2. This CDR3 region has 15 residues. The V and J ends lost 5 bases and 1 base, in that order; junction bases with no gene match: 8. Germline CDR1 is SGDLS and CDR2 is YYNGEE.

V and J are TRBV20-1 and TRBJ2-7; D is possibly TRBD1 (5 bases). CDR3 length equals 11 residues. The germline CDR1 and CDR2 sequences are DFQATT and SNEGSKA (reference sequence). The V gene lost 7 bases and the J gene lost 4 bases, with 11 bases spanning the gap. Written as DNA, the CDR3 is TGCAGTGGGACATTGTTGTACGAGCAGTACTTC. This codes for CSGTLLYEQYF.

The V and J genes are TRBV11-3 and TRBJ1-1; a weak D match, TRBD1 (5 bases). The germline V and J ends were trimmed by 3 bases and 5 bases, with 7 bases remaining between them. The CDR3 has 12 amino acids. Germline CDR1 reads SGHNT; CDR2 reads YENEEA. The CDR3 sequence: CASSFGGTEAFF. The CDR3 DNA sequence: TGTGCCAGCAGCTTTGGGGGGACTGAAGCTTTCTTT.